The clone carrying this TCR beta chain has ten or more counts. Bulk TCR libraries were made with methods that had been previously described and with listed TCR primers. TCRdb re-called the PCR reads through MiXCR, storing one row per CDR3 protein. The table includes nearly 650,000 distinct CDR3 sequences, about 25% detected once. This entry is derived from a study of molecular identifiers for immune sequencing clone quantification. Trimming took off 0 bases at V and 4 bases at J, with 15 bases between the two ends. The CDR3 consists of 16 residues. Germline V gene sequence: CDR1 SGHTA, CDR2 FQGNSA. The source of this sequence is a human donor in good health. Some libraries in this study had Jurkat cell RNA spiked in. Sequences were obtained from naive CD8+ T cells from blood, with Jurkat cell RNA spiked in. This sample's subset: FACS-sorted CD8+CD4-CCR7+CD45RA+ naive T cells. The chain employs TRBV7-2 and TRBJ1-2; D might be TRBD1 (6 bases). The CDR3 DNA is TGTGCCAGCAGCTTAGCGATGGACAGCCCACTCTATGGCTACACCTTC. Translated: CASSLAMDSPLYGYTF.